Presented here are 6 T cell receptor beta chains from one specimen sequenced in a study of blood T cell repertoires in COVID-19. Only in-frame clones appear in the TCRdb table, and some are missing; sequencing was by immunoSEQ multiplex PCR. Counted here are around 94,000 clones, about 80% occurring once; the ten biggest clones make up 6.3%. Specimen: peripheral blood. Receptor source: a man between 60 and 70 years old with acute or convalescent COVID-19.

This clone was recorded a few times. The chain combines TRBV7-2 with TRBJ2-7; perhaps TRBD1 as D (6 bases). Germline CDR1 reads SGHTA; CDR2 reads FQGNSA. This CDR3 spans 15 amino acids. Trimming left V 0 bases short and J 0 bases short, with 9 bases between. Here the CDR3 DNA reads TGTGCCAGCAGCTTAGCAACAGGGAGCTCCTACGAGCAGTACTTC. Protein product: CASSLATGSSYEQYF.

This clone came up once. The chain recombines TRBV27 with TRBJ1-2, with a possible D match to TRBD1 (6 bases). Trimming left V 6 bases short and J 2 bases short, with 10 bases between. The CDR3 loop spans 13 amino acids. Germline loops: CDR1 MNHEY, CDR2 SMNVEV (reference sequence). CDR3 sequence: CASSLDRNYGYTF. The CDR3 nucleotides read TGTGCCAGCAGCCTCGACAGGAACTATGGCTACACCTTC.

The V and J genes are TRBV27 and TRBJ1-2; 9 bases match TRBD1. V was clipped by 5 bases and J by 8 bases; unmatched bases: 15. CDR1 is MNHEY and CDR2 is SMNVEV in the germline V gene (reference sequence). The length of the CDR3 is 16 residues. The chain's CDR3 is CASSEPGQGSRRGYTF. CDR3 bases: TGTGCCAGCAGTGAGCCGGGACAGGGTTCGAGGAGAGGCTACACCTTC.

The CDR3 protein is CASSFVQGGYGYTF. In nucleotides, the CDR3 is TGTGCCAGCAGTTTTGTACAGGGCGGATATGGCTACACCTTC. The chain uses TRBV27 and TRBJ1-2; D perhaps matches TRBD1 (6 bases). V lost 3 bases to trimming and J lost 5 bases, with 13 bases between them. CDR1 is MNHEY, CDR2 SMNVEV, per germline (reference sequence). CDR3 size: 14 residues.

The chain uses TRBV5-4 and TRBJ2-2; D is unclear. The CDR3 runs to 13 residues. The V and J ends lost 3 bases and 1 base respectively, with 4 bases between them. Germline lookup yields CDR1 SGHNT and CDR2 YYREEE (reference sequence). CDR3 coding DNA: TGTGCCAGCAGCTCAGGGAACACCGGGGAGCTGTTTTTT. The encoded protein is CASSSGNTGELFF.

This chain joins TRBV14 and TRBJ1-2; D unresolved. CDR3 length: 13 amino acids. The V and J ends lost 1 base and 4 bases respectively, with 7 bases between them. In germline, CDR1 is SGHDN, CDR2 FVKESK. CDR3 loop: CASSQGPSYGYTF. The CDR3 region has the DNA TGTGCCAGCAGCCAAGGTCCCAGCTATGGCTACACCTTC.